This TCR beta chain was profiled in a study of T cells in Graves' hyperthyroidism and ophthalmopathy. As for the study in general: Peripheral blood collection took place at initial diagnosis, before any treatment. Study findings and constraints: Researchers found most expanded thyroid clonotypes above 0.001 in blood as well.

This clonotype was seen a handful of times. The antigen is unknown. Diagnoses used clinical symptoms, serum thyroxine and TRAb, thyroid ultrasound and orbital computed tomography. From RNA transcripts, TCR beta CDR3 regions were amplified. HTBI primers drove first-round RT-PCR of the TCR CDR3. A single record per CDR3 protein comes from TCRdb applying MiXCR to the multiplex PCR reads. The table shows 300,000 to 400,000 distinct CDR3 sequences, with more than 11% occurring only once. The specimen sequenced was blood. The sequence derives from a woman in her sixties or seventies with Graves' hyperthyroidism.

The CDR3 DNA is TGTGCCAGCAGCTTGGCCGTGCGCCCGTGGGTCACTGAAGCTTTCTTT. Its protein is CASSLAVRPWVTEAFF. The gene calls are TRBV5-8 and TRBJ1-1; D gene uncertain. V was cut by 0 bases and J by 4 bases, with 16 bases left in between. CDR3 length: 16 amino acids. CDR1 and CDR2 from the germline V gene are SGHTS and YDEGEE. The variable domain in full, completed from reference TRBV5-8 and TRBJ1-1, reads EAGVTQSPTHLIKTRGQQATLRCSPISGHTSVYWYQQALGLGLQFLLWYDEGEERNRGNFPPRFSGRQFPNYSSELNVNALELEDSALYLCASSLAVRPWVTEAFFGQGTRLTVV.